What follows describes a single T cell receptor (beta chain). Its target is not known. The data were taken from a study of human versus mouse CDR3 diversity and MHC coevolution. General observations from the study: The lowest clonal inequality scores came from most of the three human donors.

The table came from immunoSEQ multiplex PCR; TCRdb's copy has only in-frame clones and leaves some out. The profile covers about 77,000 clones, with approximately 90% appearing a single time and less than 0.16% taken by the ten largest. Trimming left V 5 bases short and J 3 bases short, with 16 bases between. The germline gives CDR1 SGHAT, CDR2 FQNNGV. The CDR3 runs to 15 residues. Material for sequencing was naive CD4+ T cells from blood. As to subset: CD45RO-negative CD62L-positive naive CD4 T cells. The sequence derives from a person aged 25-75 years in good health. The chain joins TRBV11-2 to TRBJ1-2; perhaps TRBD1 as D (5 bases). CDR3 DNA sequence: TGTGCCAGCAGCAAAAGGGCAGGGTCTTACTATGGCTACACCTTC. Encoded protein: CASSKRAGSYYGYTF.